This TCR beta chain was identified in a study of OX40 agonist ivuxolimab in advanced cancers. Study information: Hepatocellular carcinoma, melanoma, renal cell or head and neck cancer was diagnosed in the dose-escalation patients. Study findings and constraints: CD4+ and CD8+ blood T cells expanded clonally by week 6 at 0.1 to 3.0 mg/kg. Partial responders at 0.1-3.0 mg/kg showed near-lowest clonal expansion.

Note on this clone: As yet, its antigen is unknown.

Here immunoSEQ multiplex PCR was the method, and the copy in TCRdb shows in-frame clones only, minus some. The repertoire includes around 150,000 clones, under 95% of them detected once, and 0.9% to 1.2% sits in the top ten. This material consisted of CD4+ or CD8+ T cells sorted from blood, taken in a trial of the OX40 agonist ivuxolimab. The clonotype comes from an adult with an advanced solid tumor such as melanoma, head and neck, liver or kidney cancer.

CDR3 amino acids: CASSSRAGGGETQYF. The CDR3 coding sequence is TGTGCCAGCAGCTCACGAGCTGGGGGTGGAGAGACCCAGTACTTC. J is TRBJ2-5 and V is TRBV7-7, with D tentatively TRBD1 or TRBD2 (5 bases each). This CDR3 is 15 amino acids long. Trimming stripped 4 bases from V and 4 bases from J, with 16 bases between. Germline V CDR1 and CDR2: SSHAT, FNYEAQ (reference sequence). Drawing the rest from reference TRBV7-7 and TRBJ2-5, the complete variable domain is GAGVSQSPRYKVTKRGQDVTLRCDPISSHATLYWYQQALGQGPEFLTYFNYEAQPDKSGLPSDRFSAERPEGSISTLTIQRTEQRDSAMYRCASSSRAGGGETQYFGPGTRLLVL.